This T cell receptor beta chain was retrieved from a study of T cell responses to AZD1222 COVID-19 vaccine. Study at large: The study pooled second doses at about 4 or about 12 weeks. Findings of the study overall: Spike as a whole was targeted by vaccine-associated CD4 TCRs, dominant at 160-218 and 743-854. Seropositive status at baseline applied to only 5 or 6 AZD1222 recipients.

Sequencing used immunoSEQ multiplex PCR; TCRdb keeps in-frame clones, though not all of them. The data show roughly 150,000 clones, with around 90% seen just once and around 1.6% held by the top ten. In the case of this clone: Its target is unknown.

V was clipped by 5 bases and J by 6 bases, with 19 bases between them. The CDR3 consists of 15 residues. The germline gives CDR1 MNHEY, CDR2 SVGAGI. The sequence came from an adult in good health. The source was peripheral blood, collected on day 0 of AZD1222 vaccination. V is TRBV6-5 and J is TRBJ1-1, with D perhaps TRBD1 (5 bases). This CDR3 reads CASSPGINLGAEAFF. CDR3 sequence (DNA): TGTGCCAGCAGTCCGGGGATCAATCTGGGGGCTGAAGCTTTCTTT.